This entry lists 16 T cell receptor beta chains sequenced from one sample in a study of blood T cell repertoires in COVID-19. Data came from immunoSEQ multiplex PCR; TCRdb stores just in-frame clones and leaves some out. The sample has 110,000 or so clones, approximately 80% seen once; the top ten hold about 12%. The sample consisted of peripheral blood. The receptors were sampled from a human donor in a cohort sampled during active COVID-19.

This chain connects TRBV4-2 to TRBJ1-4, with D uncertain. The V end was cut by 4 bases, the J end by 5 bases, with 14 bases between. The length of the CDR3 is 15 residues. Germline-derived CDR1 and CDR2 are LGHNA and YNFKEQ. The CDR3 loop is CASSPTGGPNEKLFF. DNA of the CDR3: TGTGCCAGCAGCCCCACGGGAGGTCCAAATGAAAAACTGTTTTTT.

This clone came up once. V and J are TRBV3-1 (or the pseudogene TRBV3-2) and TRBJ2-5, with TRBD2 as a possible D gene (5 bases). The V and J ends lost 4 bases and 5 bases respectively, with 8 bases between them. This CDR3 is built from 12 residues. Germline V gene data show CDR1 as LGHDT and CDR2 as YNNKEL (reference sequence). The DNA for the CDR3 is TGTGCCAGCAGCCGGACTGGGGAGACCCAGTACTTC. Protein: CASSRTGETQYF.

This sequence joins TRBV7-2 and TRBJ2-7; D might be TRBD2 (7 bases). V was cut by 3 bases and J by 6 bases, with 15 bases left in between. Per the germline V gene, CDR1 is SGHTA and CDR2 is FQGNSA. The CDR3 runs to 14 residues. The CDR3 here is CASSFRGGGAEQYF. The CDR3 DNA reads TGTGCCAGCAGCTTTAGGGGAGGGGGAGCCGAGCAGTACTTC. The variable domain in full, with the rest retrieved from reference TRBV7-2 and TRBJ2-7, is GAGVSQSPSNKVTEKGKDVELRCDPISGHTALYWYRQSLGQGLEFLIYFQGNSAPDKSGLPSDRFSAERTGGSVSTLTIQRTQQEDSAVYLCASSFRGGGAEQYFGPGTRLTVT.

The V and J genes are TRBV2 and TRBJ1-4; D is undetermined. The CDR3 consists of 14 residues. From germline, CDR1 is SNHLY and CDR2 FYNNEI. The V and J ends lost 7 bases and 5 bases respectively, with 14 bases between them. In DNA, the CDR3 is TGTGCCAGCAACGTGAACGGAGTGAATGAAAAACTGTTTTTT. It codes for CASNVNGVNEKLFF.

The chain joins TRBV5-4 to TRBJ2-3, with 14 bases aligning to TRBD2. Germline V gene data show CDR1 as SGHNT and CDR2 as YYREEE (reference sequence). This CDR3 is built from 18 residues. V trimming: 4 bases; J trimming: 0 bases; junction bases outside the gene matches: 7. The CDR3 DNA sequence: TGTGCCAGCAGCAAAGGGACTAGCGGGGGAATCAGCACAGATACGCAGTATTTT. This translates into CASSKGTSGGISTDTQYF.

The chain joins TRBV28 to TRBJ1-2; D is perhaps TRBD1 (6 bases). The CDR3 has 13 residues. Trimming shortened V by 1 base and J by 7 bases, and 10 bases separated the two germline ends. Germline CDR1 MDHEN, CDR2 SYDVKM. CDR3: CASSLSGTSGYTF. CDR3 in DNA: TGTGCCAGCAGTTTATCCGGGACATCTGGCTACACCTTC.

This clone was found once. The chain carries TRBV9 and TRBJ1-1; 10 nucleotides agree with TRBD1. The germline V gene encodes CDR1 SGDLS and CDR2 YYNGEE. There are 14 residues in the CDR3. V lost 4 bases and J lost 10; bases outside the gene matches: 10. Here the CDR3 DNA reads TGTGCCAGCAGCCCTATCCCGACAGGGGGCAGAGCTTTCTTT. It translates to CASSPIPTGGRAFF.

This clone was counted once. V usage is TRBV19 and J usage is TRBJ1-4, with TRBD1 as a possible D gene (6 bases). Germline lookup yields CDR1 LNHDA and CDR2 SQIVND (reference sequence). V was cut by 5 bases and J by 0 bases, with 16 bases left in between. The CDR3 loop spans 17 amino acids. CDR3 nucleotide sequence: TGTGCCAGTAGTCCCTCCTCCTCAGGGGCAACTAATGAAAAACTGTTTTTT. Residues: CASSPSSSGATNEKLFF.

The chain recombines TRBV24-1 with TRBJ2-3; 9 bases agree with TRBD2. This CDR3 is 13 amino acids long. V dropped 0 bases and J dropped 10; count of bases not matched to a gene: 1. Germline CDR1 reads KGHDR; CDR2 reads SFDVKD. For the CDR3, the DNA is TGTGCCACCAGTGATTTGGAGCGGGGGGCGCAGTATTTT. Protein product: CATSDLERGAQYF.

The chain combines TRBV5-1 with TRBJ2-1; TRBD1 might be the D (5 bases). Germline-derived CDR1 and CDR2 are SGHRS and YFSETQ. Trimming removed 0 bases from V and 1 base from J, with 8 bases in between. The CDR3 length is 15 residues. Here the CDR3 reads CASSLGGRSYNEQFF. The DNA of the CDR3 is TGCGCCAGCAGCTTGGGGGGCCGGTCCTACAATGAGCAGTTCTTC.

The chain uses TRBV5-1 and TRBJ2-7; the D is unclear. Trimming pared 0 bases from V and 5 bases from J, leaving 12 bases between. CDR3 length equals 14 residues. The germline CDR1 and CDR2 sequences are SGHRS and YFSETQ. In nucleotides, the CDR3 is TGCGCCAGCAGCTTGGTCCAGAGCGAGAACGAGCAGTACTTC. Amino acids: CASSLVQSENEQYF.

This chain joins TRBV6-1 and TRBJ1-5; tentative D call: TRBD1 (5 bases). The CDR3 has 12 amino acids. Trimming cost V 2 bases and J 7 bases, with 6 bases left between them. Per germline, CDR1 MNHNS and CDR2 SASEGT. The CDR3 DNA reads TGTGCCAGCAGTGAATGGGGCCAGCCCCAGCATTTT. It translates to CASSEWGQPQHF.

CDR3 in amino acids: CASSLDLRGNTEAFF. CDR3 sequence (DNA): TGTGCCAGCAGCTTAGATCTCCGCGGGAACACTGAAGCTTTCTTT. This chain uses TRBV11-2 with TRBJ1-1; D gene ambiguous. V shed 0 bases and J shed 1 base, with 9 bases lying between them. CDR1 SGHAT and CDR2 FQNNGV come from the germline V gene. The CDR3 is 15 residues long.

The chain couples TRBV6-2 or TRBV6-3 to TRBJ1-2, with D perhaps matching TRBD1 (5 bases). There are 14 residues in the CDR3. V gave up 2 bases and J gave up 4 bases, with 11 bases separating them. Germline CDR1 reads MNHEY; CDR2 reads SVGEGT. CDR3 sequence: CASSYPTAGYGYTF. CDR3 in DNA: TGTGCCAGCAGTTACCCGACAGCGGGCTATGGCTACACCTTC.

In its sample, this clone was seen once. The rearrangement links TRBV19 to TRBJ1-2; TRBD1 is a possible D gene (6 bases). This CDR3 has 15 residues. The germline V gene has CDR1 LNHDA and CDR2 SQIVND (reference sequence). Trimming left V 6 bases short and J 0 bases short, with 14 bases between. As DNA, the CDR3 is TGTGCCAGTAGGGAACAGGGATGGACTAACTATGGCTACACCTTC. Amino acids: CASREQGWTNYGYTF.

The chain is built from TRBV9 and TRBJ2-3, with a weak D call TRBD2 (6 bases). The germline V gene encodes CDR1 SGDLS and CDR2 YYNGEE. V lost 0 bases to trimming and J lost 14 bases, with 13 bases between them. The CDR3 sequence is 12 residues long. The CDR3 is CASSVVGDFLYF. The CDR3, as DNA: TGTGCCAGCAGCGTAGTCGGGGACTTCCTGTATTTT.